Listed below are T cell receptor beta chains from one sample, sequenced in a study of T cells in Graves' hyperthyroidism and ophthalmopathy. TCRdb independently ran MiXCR on the multiplex PCR reads; one entry per CDR3 protein. Among a few hundred thousand distinct CDR3 sequences listed, about a fifth were seen once. The sequencing sample was made of blood. The receptors shown here come from a young man with Graves' hyperthyroidism. CDR3s include the opening cysteine and the closing phenylalanine or tryptophan.

j_call,v_call,cdr3_aa
TRBJ1-1,TRBV6-1,CASRHAGTLSTEAFF
TRBJ2-6,TRBV19,CASSIIGGATGAYVLTF
TRBJ2-7,TRBV4-1,CASSQDWPTSYEQYF
TRBJ2-5,TRBV28,CASTHREGDQETQYF
TRBJ2-2,TRBV11-2,CASSLRDRGYTGELFF
TRBJ1-1,TRBV12-3/TRBV12-4,CASSSSYTEAFF
TRBJ2-7,TRBV7-1,CASSSTGLIPGQYISYEQYF
TRBJ2-7,TRBV29-1,CSVELSGGANFAEQYF
TRBJ2-7,TRBV19,CASSSRVGEQYF
TRBJ1-1,TRBV5-1,CASSLGTGRPPEAFF
TRBJ1-5,TRBV28,CASSSNWREKEQPQHF
TRBJ1-5,TRBV12-3/TRBV12-4,CASSAAPGGRQPQHF
TRBJ2-7,TRBV12-3/TRBV12-4,CASSLRGGRAYEQYF
TRBJ1-1,TRBV30,CAWSVRIRDTEAFF
TRBJ1-1,TRBV6-1,CASSPAGPENTEAFF
TRBJ2-2,TRBV27,CASRYGPVGELFF
TRBJ1-5,TRBV5-1,CASSLGGYNQPQHF
TRBJ1-2,TRBV15,CATSGDGGYGYTF
TRBJ2-5,TRBV28,CASSLTGETETQYF
TRBJ2-3,TRBV9,CASSGGQGEVGDTQYF
TRBJ2-7,TRBV6-1,CASRTGIHEQYF
TRBJ2-5,TRBV6-2/TRBV6-3,CASSYISAGTYQETQYF
TRBJ1-1,TRBV6-1,CASSAGSADTEAFF
TRBJ2-7,TRBV19,CASSIGTVSYEQYF
TRBJ2-5,TRBV6-5,CASSRGTAQETQYF
TRBJ2-2,TRBV6-2/TRBV6-3,CASSYRRGGELFF
TRBJ2-2,TRBV5-1,CASSFSVGDTGELFF
TRBJ1-2,TRBV2,CANRAPMSYTF
TRBJ2-7,TRBV6-5,CASSYSRGRPYEQYF
TRBJ2-7,TRBV11-2,CASSPTGRGFDEQYF
TRBJ1-3,TRBV6-1,CASSRDRGNTIYF
TRBJ2-7,TRBV28,CASSSGGLAGHEQYF
TRBJ1-5,TRBV6-2/TRBV6-3,CASSYPPGGINQPQHF
TRBJ2-5,TRBV15,CATSRDTGQGAQYF
TRBJ1-1,TRBV12-3/TRBV12-4,CASRDLGGTRGGAFF
TRBJ1-1,TRBV12-3/TRBV12-4,CASSTGSGAEAFF
TRBJ2-2,TRBV14,CASSLFQGTNTGELFF
TRBJ2-5,TRBV5-6,CASSRAHRQETQYF
TRBJ2-7,TRBV6-4,CASSDGASGVSYEQYF
TRBJ2-7,TRBV18,CASSLGTPSYEQYF
TRBJ1-1,TRBV28,CASSFWTGDEEAFF
TRBJ1-3,TRBV9,CAGSVDPGTNTIYF
TRBJ2-7,TRBV28,CASRRDVTYEQYF
TRBJ1-5,TRBV18,CASSPDHSNQPQHF
TRBJ2-4,TRBV10-3,CAISGPGLAGGNIQYF
TRBJ2-5,TRBV12-3/TRBV12-4,CASTGRGAEETQYF
TRBJ1-3,TRBV4-1,CASSQDGSSGNTIYF
TRBJ2-7,TRBV20-1,CSAIWLAVSYEQYF
TRBJ1-1,TRBV9,CASSSVGGVAEAFF
TRBJ2-5,TRBV11-2,CASSLVAVPQETQYF
TRBJ2-5,TRBV7-2,CASSLLGPSRATQYF
TRBJ2-2,TRBV5-1,CASSLIRGLAVGELFF
TRBJ2-4,TRBV29-1,CSVQEGPGDIQYF
TRBJ1-1,TRBV20-1,CSANNEAFF
TRBJ1-2,TRBV12-3/TRBV12-4,CASSTRGHYGYTF